This T cell receptor (beta chain) was documented in a study of T cell changes during pregnancy in multiple sclerosis. The germline gives CDR1 LNHDA, CDR2 SQIVND (reference sequence). The CDR3 has 16 residues. Trimming took off 5 bases at V and 0 bases at J, with 15 bases between the two ends. Data came from immunoSEQ multiplex PCR; TCRdb stores just in-frame clones and leaves some out. The sample shows under 45,000 clones, about 96% of them seen only once. The sequenced sample was peripheral blood, obtained in the second trimester of pregnancy. The sequence was collected from a female donor with multiple sclerosis, enrolled in a pregnancy study. This sequence joins TRBV19 and TRBJ2-3; tentative D call: TRBD1 (5 bases). The chain's CDR3 is CASSLTSQASTDTQYF. The CDR3, as DNA: TGTGCCAGTAGTCTTACCTCACAGGCTAGCACAGATACGCAGTATTTT. Complete variable domain (other parts from reference TRBV19 and TRBJ2-3): DGGITQSPKYLFRKEGQNVTLSCEQNLNHDAMYWYRQDPGQGLRLIYYSQIVNDFQKGDIAEGYSVSREKKESFPLTVTSAQKNPTAFYLCASSLTSQASTDTQYFGPGTRLTVL.